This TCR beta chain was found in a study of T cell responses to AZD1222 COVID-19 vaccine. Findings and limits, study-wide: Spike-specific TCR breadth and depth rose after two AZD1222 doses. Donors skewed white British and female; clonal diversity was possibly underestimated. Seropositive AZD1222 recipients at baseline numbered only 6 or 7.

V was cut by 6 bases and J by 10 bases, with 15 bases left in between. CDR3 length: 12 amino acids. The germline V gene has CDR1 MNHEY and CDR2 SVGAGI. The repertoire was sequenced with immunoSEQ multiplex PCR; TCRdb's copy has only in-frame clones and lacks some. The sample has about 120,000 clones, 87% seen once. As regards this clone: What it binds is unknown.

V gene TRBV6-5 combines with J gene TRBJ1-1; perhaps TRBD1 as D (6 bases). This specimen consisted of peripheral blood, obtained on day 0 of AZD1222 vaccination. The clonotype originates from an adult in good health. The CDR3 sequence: CASRGDTPGAFF. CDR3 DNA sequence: TGTGCCAGCAGAGGGGACACCCCTGGAGCTTTCTTT.